These T cell receptor beta chains were read from a single sample in a study of immune evolution from preneoplasia to lung adenocarcinoma. Produced via immunoSEQ multiplex PCR; TCRdb's table is partial and in-frame only. This sample has 4,200 or so clones, with about four fifths found just once. The sample comprised FFPE normal lung tissue adjacent to the tumor. Every receptor here comes from a person aged 50-75 years with lung adenocarcinoma. The CDR3 runs from the conserved cysteine through the conserved F or W. Fields, in order: D gene, V gene, J gene, clone size, CDR3 DNA, CDR3 protein. A D gene is named only where the DNA matches it firmly. The size field is filled for only some rows; it gives once, few, many or a size class.

TRBD1,TRBV6-1,TRBJ2-7,NA,TGTGCCAGCACTGGACAGGGAAGCTCCTACGAGCAGTACTTC,CASTGQGSSYEQYF
TRBD1,TRBV30,TRBJ2-3,NA,TGTGCCTTTGACAGGGGGTCTAGAGATACGCAGTATTTT,CAFDRGSRDTQYF
NA,TRBV6-5,TRBJ2-2,NA,TGTGCCAGCAGTTTCCACACCGGGGAGCTGTTTTTT,CASSFHTGELFF
TRBD1,TRBV5-4,TRBJ1-6,few,TGTGCCAGCAGCATTGGGGGAACAGGGGGCTCCTATAATTCACCCCTCCACTTT,CASSIGGTGGSYNSPLHF
TRBD1,TRBV7-9,TRBJ2-7,few,TGTGCCAGCAGCCTGAGGACAGGGGGCGGCTACGAGCAGTACTTC,CASSLRTGGGYEQYF
NA,TRBV4-1,TRBJ2-5,few,TGCGCCAGCAGCCTGGGACTGAACCAAGAGACCCAGTACTTC,CASSLGLNQETQYF
TRBD1,TRBV5-1,TRBJ2-3,few,TGCGCCAGCAGCTTGGGTGACAGGGGAGGCACAGATACGCAGTATTTT,CASSLGDRGGTDTQYF
NA,TRBV6-1,TRBJ1-3,NA,TGTGCCAGCAGTGAAATGGGGGCCCTTGGCTTCGGAAACACCATATATTTT,CASSEMGALGFGNTIYF
NA,TRBV11-1,TRBJ1-2,NA,TGTGCCAGCAGCCCTTCGGGGGACGGCTACACCTTC,CASSPSGDGYTF
NA,TRBV5-6,TRBJ1-2,NA,TGTGCCAGCAGCCCAGGGACGGGAGGCTACACCTTC,CASSPGTGGYTF
TRBD2,TRBV2,TRBJ2-7,NA,TGTGCCAGCACCCATGCCGGGTCTAGCGGGAGTGGGTCCTACGAGCAGTACTTC,CASTHAGSSGSGSYEQYF
TRBD1,TRBV5-1,TRBJ2-2,NA,TGCGCCAGCAGCTTGGAAGGGGGCAGGACCGGGGAGCTGTTTTTT,CASSLEGGRTGELFF
NA,TRBV28,TRBJ1-5,NA,TGTGCCAGCAGTTTAAGGGGGTTCAATCAGCCCCAGCATTTT,CASSLRGFNQPQHF
NA,TRBV7-2,TRBJ2-4,NA,TGTGCCAGCAGCTTAGACAGGGTACCCATAGCCAAAAACATTCAGTACTTC,CASSLDRVPIAKNIQYF
NA,TRBV6-5,TRBJ1-6,NA,TGTGCCAGCAGTTTGGTAGGGCTCTCACCCCTCCACTTT,CASSLVGLSPLHF
TRBD2,TRBV7-6,TRBJ2-3,NA,TGTGCCAGCAGCTTAGCGTCCCGACTAGCGACAGATACGCAGTATTTT,CASSLASRLATDTQYF
TRBD1,TRBV4-2,TRBJ1-3,NA,TGTGCCAGCAGCCGCGCAGGGGGCCTCAATTCTGGAAACACCATATATTTT,CASSRAGGLNSGNTIYF
TRBD1,TRBV28,TRBJ1-5,NA,TGTGCCAGCAGTAACATATTGCAGGGGGCGAACCAGCCCCAGCATTTT,CASSNILQGANQPQHF
TRBD2,TRBV4-1,TRBJ2-7,NA,TGCGCCAGCAGCCACCCCCTCCGGGGGGGAGGGAACGAGCAGTACTTC,CASSHPLRGGGNEQYF
TRBD1,TRBV29-1,TRBJ1-2,NA,TGCAGCGTGGGGACAGGCGGCTACACCTTC,CSVGTGGYTF
NA,TRBV5-1,TRBJ1-2,NA,TGCGCCAGCAGCTTGCTGGAGACGGGGGGCTACACCTTC,CASSLLETGGYTF
TRBD2,TRBV5-4,TRBJ2-7,NA,TGTGCCAGCAGCTCGACGACTAGCGGGAGGCGGAGCGAGCAGTACTTC,CASSSTTSGRRSEQYF
NA,TRBV4-1,TRBJ1-1,NA,TGCGCCAGCAGCCAAGATGGGACGCCAGGGGCTGAAGCTTTCTTT,CASSQDGTPGAEAFF
TRBD1,TRBV19,TRBJ2-6,NA,TGTGCCAGCAACAGGGGCGGAGGGGCCAACGTCCTGACTTTC,CASNRGGGANVLTF
NA,TRBV30,TRBJ1-3,NA,TGTGCCTGCCAACTGACCGTTCGAGGAAACACCATATATTTT,CACQLTVRGNTIYF
TRBD1,TRBV7-9,TRBJ1-4,NA,TGTGCCAGCACCGCGACAGGGGGGAATGAAAAACTGTTTTTT,CASTATGGNEKLFF
NA,TRBV4-3,TRBJ1-3,NA,TGCGCCAGCAGCCAAGAAGGGGGGGACATTTTCTCTGGAAACACCATATATTTT,CASSQEGGDIFSGNTIYF
NA,TRBV27,TRBJ2-1,NA,TGTGCCAGGCCCTCCTACAATGAGCAGTTCTTC,CARPSYNEQFF
NA,TRBV7-2,TRBJ2-1,NA,TGTGCCAGCAGCTTCGAAGACTTGTACGGGGATGAGCAGTTCTTC,CASSFEDLYGDEQFF
NA,TRBV11-1,TRBJ1-2,few,TGTGCCAGCAGCCACGGGAACTACGATGGCTACACCTTC,CASSHGNYDGYTF
NA,TRBV27,TRBJ2-1,NA,TGTGCCAGCAGTTTAGCATTCAGGGTCTCGAACAACAATGAGCAGTTCTTC,CASSLAFRVSNNNEQFF
NA,TRBV7-8,TRBJ2-7,NA,TGTGCCAGCAGCTTAGGAGGACAGCCCTACGAGCAGTACTTC,CASSLGGQPYEQYF
TRBD1,TRBV7-9,TRBJ1-1,NA,TGTGCCAGCAGCTTACAGGGGGCGAGCACTGAAGCTTTCTTT,CASSLQGASTEAFF
NA,TRBV6-5,TRBJ2-7,NA,TGTGCCAGCAGTTACGCCAGTAGTTCCTACGAGCAGTACTTC,CASSYASSSYEQYF
NA,TRBV2,TRBJ2-1,NA,TGTGCCAGCAGGCAGAATGAGCAGTTCTTC,CASRQNEQFF
NA,TRBV29-1,TRBJ2-5,NA,TGCAGCGTTGATAGGTGGGAAGAGACCCAGTACTTC,CSVDRWEETQYF
TRBD1,TRBV25-1,TRBJ1-4,NA,TGTGCCAGCAGTAACTGGGACAGGGGTAATGAAAAACTGTTTTTT,CASSNWDRGNEKLFF
NA,TRBV30,TRBJ2-3,NA,TGTGCCTGGACAGTCACAGATACGCAGTATTTT,CAWTVTDTQYF
TRBD1,TRBV28,TRBJ1-2,NA,TGTGCCAGCAGGAGGGACAGAAATAACTATGGCTACACCTTC,CASRRDRNNYGYTF
TRBD1,TRBV28,TRBJ1-2,NA,TGTGCCGCCCGAGGGACAGACTATGGCTACACCTTC,CAARGTDYGYTF
NA,TRBV7-9,TRBJ2-7,NA,TGTGCCAGCAGCCCGGCGGGGGCCCCCTACGAGCAGTACTTC,CASSPAGAPYEQYF
NA,TRBV9,TRBJ1-1,NA,TGTGCCAGCAGCGTAGCCGACGGCCAGAACACTGAAGCTTTCTTT,CASSVADGQNTEAFF
NA,TRBV5-4,TRBJ2-7,NA,TGTGCCAGCAGCTTGGAAGGCAGGGTAGACTACGAGCAGTACTTC,CASSLEGRVDYEQYF
NA,TRBV7-3,TRBJ2-7,NA,TGTGCCAGCAGGCGGCAGGGTTCTCCCTACGAGCAGTACTTC,CASRRQGSPYEQYF
TRBD1,TRBV4-2,TRBJ1-6,NA,TGTGCCAGCAGCCAATTAACAGGGGTTGGTTCACCCCTCCACTTT,CASSQLTGVGSPLHF
TRBD2,TRBV7-8,TRBJ2-2,NA,TGTGCCAGCACCTCTCCATCTAGCGGGAGTACCGGGGAGCTGTTTTTT,CASTSPSSGSTGELFF
TRBD2,TRBV28,TRBJ2-5,NA,TGTGCCAGTAAAGCGGGGGTGGAGACCCAGTACTTC,CASKAGVETQYF
TRBD1,TRBV19,TRBJ1-4,NA,TGTGCCAGTGGCGCGGGACAGGTCAATGAAAAACTGTTTTTT,CASGAGQVNEKLFF